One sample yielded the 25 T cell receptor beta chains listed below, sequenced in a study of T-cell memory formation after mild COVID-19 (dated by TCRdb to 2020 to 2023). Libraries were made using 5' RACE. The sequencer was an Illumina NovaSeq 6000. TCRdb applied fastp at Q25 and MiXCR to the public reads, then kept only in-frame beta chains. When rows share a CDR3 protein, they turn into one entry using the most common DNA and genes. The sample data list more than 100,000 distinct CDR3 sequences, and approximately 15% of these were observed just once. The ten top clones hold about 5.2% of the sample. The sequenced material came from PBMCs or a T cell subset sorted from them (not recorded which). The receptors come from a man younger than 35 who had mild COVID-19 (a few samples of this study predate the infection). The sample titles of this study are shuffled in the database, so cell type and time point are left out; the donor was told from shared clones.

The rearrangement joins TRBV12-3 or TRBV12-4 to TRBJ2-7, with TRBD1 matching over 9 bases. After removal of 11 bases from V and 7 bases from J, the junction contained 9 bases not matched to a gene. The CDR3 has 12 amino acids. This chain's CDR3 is CASGQGFGEQYF. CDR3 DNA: TGTGCCTCGGGACAGGGTTTTGGAGAGCAGTACTTC.

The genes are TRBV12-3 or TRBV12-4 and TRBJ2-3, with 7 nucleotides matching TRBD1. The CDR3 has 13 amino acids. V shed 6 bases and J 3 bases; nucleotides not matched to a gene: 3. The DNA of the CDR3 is TGTGCCAGCAGACGACAGGGAACAGATACGCAGTATTTT. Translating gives CASRRQGTDTQYF.

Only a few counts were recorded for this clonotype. CDR3 amino acids: CASSLIGFGELFF. CDR3 sequence (DNA): TGTGCCAGCAGCTTAATTGGTTTCGGGGAGCTGTTTTTT. The chain joins TRBV7-2 to TRBJ2-2, with no clear D. Germline values: CDR1 SGHTA, CDR2 FQGNSA. This CDR3 is 13 amino acids long. Trimming cost V 2 bases and J 7 bases, with 8 bases left between them.

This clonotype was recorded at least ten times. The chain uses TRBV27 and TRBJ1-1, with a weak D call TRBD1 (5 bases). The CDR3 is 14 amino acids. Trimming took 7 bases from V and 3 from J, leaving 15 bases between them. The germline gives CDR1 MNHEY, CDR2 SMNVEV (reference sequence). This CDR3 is CASTPGGIDTEAFF. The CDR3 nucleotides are TGTGCCAGCACCCCCGGGGGGATAGACACTGAAGCTTTCTTT.

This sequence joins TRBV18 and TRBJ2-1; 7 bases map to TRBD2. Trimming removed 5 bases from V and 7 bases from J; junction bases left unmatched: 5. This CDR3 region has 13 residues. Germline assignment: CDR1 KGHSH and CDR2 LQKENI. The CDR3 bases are TGTGCCAGCTCATCTGGGGGGGAGAATGAGCAGTTCTTC. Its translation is CASSSGGENEQFF.

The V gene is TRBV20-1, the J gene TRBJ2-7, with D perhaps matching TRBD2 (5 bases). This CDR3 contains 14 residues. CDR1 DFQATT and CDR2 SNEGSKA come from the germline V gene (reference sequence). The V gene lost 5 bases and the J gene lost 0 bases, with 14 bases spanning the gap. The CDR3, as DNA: TGCAGTGCTTCCCGGACTCCTAGCTCCTACGAGCAGTACTTC. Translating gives CSASRTPSSYEQYF.

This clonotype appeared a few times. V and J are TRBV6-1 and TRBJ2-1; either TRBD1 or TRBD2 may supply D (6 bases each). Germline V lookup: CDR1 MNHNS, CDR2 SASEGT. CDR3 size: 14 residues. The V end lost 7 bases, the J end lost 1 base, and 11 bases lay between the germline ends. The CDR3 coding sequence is TGTGCCAGCAATGAGGGGGGTTCCTACAATGAGCAGTTCTTC. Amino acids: CASNEGGSYNEQFF.

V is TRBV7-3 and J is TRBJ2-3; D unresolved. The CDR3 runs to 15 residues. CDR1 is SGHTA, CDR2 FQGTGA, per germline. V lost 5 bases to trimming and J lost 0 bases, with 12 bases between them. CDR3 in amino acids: CASSPTLGSTDTQYF. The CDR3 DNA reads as TGTGCCAGCAGCCCGACTCTAGGTAGCACAGATACGCAGTATTTT. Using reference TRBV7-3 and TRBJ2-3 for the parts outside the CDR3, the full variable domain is GAGVSQTPSNKVTEKGKYVELRCDPISGHTALYWYRQSLGQGPEFLIYFQGTGAADDSGLPNDRFFAVRPEGSVSTLKIQRTERGDSAVYLCASSPTLGSTDTQYFGPGTRLTVL.

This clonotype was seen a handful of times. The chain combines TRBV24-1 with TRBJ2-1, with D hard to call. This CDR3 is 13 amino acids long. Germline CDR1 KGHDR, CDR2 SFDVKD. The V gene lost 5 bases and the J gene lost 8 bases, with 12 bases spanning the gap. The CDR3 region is CATSASTGDEQFF. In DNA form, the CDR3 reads TGTGCCACCAGTGCCTCAACTGGGGATGAGCAGTTCTTC.

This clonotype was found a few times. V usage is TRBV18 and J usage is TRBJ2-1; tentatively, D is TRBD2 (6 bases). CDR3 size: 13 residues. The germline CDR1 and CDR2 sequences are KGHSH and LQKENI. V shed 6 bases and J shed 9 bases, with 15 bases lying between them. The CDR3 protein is CASSSGSHGEQFF. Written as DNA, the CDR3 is TGTGCCAGCTCGTCCGGGAGTCACGGTGAGCAGTTCTTC.

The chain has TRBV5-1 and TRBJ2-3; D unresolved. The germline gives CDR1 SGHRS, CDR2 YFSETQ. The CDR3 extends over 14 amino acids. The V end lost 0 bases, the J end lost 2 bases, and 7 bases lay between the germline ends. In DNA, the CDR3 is TGCGCCAGCAGCTTGGTACTGGTCACAGATACGCAGTATTTT. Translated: CASSLVLVTDTQYF.

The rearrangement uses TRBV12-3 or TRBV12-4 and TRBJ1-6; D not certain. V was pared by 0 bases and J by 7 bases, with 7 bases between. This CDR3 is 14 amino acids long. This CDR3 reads CASSLAGENSPLHF. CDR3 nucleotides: TGTGCCAGCAGTTTAGCTGGGGAGAATTCACCCCTCCACTTT.

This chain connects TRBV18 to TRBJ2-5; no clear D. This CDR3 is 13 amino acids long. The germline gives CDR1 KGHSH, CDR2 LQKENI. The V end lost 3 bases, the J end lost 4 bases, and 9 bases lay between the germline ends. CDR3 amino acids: CASSPGSTETQYF. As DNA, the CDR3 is TGTGCCAGCTCACCCGGGTCGACAGAGACCCAGTACTTC.

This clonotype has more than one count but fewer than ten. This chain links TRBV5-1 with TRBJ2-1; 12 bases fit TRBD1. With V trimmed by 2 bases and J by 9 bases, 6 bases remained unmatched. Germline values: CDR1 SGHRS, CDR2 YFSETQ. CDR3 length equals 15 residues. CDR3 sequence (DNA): TGCGCCAGCAGCTTCGGGACAGGGGGCCCGAGTGAGCAGTTCTTC. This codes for CASSFGTGGPSEQFF.

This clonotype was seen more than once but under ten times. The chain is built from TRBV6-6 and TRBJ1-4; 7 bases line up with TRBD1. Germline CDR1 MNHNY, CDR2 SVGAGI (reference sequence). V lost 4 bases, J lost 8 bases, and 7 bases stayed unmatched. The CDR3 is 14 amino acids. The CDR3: CASSSDRVGEKLFF. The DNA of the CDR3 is TGTGCCAGCAGTTCTGACAGGGTGGGGGAAAAACTGTTTTTT.

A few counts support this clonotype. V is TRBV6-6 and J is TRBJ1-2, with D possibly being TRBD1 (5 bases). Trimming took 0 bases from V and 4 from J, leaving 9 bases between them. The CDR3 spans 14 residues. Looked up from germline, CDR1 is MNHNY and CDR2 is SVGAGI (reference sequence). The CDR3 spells CASSYSKGIYGYTF. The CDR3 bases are TGTGCCAGCAGTTACTCGAAGGGGATCTATGGCTACACCTTC.

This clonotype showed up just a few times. CDR3 sequence: CASNPWGAAADNEQFF. CDR3 in DNA: TGTGCCAGCAACCCCTGGGGTGCAGCCGCAGACAATGAGCAGTTCTTC. The rearrangement uses TRBV11-1 and TRBJ2-1; D is ambiguous. CDR3 length: 16 residues. V lost 7 bases to trimming and J lost 5 bases, with 21 bases between them. Germline V gives CDR1 SGHAT, CDR2 FQDESV (reference sequence).

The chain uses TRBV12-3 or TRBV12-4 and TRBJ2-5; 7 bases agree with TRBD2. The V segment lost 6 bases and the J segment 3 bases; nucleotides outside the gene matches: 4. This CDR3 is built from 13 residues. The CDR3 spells CASRRGVEETQYF. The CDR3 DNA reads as TGTGCCAGCAGACGGGGGGTTGAAGAGACCCAGTACTTC.

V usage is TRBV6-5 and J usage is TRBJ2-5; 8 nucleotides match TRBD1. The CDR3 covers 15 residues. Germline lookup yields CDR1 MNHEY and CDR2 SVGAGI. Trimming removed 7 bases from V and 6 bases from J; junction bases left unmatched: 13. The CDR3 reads CASTYSRTGLKTQYF. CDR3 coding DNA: TGTGCCAGCACCTACTCCAGGACAGGGCTTAAGACCCAGTACTTC.

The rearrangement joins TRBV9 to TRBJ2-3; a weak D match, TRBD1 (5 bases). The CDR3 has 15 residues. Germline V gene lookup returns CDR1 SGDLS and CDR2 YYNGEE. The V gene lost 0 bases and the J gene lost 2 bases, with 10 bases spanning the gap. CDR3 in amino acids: CASSVGVGVTDTQYF. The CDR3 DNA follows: TGTGCCAGCAGCGTAGGGGTAGGGGTCACAGATACGCAGTATTTT.

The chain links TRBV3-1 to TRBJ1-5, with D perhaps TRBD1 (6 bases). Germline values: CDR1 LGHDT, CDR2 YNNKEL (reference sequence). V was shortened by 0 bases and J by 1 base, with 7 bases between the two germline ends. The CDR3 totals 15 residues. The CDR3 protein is CASSQDTGSNQPQHF. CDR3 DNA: TGTGCCAGCAGCCAAGATACAGGGAGCAATCAGCCCCAGCATTTT.

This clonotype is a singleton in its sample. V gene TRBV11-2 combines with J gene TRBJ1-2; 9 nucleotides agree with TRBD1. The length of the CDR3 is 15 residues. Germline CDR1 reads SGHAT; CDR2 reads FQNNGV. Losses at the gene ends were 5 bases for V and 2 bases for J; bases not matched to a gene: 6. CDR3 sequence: CASSTRQGGNYGYTF. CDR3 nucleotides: TGTGCCAGCAGCACCCGACAGGGGGGGAACTATGGCTACACCTTC.

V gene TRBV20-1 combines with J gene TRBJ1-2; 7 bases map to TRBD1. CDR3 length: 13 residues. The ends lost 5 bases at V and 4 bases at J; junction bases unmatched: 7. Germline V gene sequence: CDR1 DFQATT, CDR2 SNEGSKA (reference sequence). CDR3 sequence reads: CSAPKPGGYGYTF. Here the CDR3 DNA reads TGCAGTGCTCCCAAACCAGGGGGCTATGGCTACACCTTC.

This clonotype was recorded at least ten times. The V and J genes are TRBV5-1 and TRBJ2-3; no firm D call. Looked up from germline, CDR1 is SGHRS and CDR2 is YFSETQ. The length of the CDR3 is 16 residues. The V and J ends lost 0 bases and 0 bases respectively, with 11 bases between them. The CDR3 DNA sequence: TGCGCCAGCAGCTTGGGGGGAATGACTAGCACAGATACGCAGTATTTT. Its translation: CASSLGGMTSTDTQYF.

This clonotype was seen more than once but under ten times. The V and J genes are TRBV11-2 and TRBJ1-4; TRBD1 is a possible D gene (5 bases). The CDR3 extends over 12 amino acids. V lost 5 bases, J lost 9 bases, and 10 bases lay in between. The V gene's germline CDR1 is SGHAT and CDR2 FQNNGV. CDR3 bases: TGTGCCAGCAGCAAAAGACAGAAAAAACTGTTTTTT. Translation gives CASSKRQKKLFF.